This T cell receptor beta chain came from a study of blood T cells in healthy people across ages. A second roughly 6 to 11 cycle PCR used barcoded and J-beta primers. MiXCR, applied by TCRdb to the 5' RACE reads, yields one record per CDR3 protein. This table has roughly 800,000 distinct CDR3 sequences, around a quarter appearing once. V lost 8 bases to trimming and J lost 9 bases, with 23 bases between them. This CDR3 has 15 residues. Germline CDR1 MNHNS, CDR2 SASEGT. These data are also associated with another study on T cells of mothers and their children.

The specimen sequenced was blood. The TCR comes from a boy younger than 18 in good health. The rearrangement joins TRBV6-1 to TRBJ1-5, with D perhaps TRBD1 (5 bases). This chain's CDR3 is CASLRAGALERPQHF. DNA of the CDR3: TGTGCCAGCCTCAGGGCCGGGGCTCTTGAACGGCCCCAGCATTTT.